This entry describes one T cell receptor beta chain. The target antigen is unknown. This record comes from a study of T cell responses to AZD1222 COVID-19 vaccine. Whole-study results and caveats: Only 5 or 6 people who got AZD1222 tested seropositive at baseline. Nearly half of spike-specific TCRs reportedly target variant regions that are unmutated in the B.1.351 and B.1.1.7 variants.

The repertoire was sequenced with immunoSEQ multiplex PCR; TCRdb's copy has only in-frame clones and lacks some. This table has about 130,000 clones, roughly 90% appearing once. The germline CDR1 and CDR2 sequences are SQVTM and ANQGSEA. CDR3 length: 13 residues. Trimming removed 2 bases at V and 1 base at J, with 8 bases between. This TCR came from an adult who received the AZD1222 COVID-19 vaccine. Sequences were derived from peripheral blood, sampled 28 days after the second AZD1222 dose. V is TRBV29-1 and J is TRBJ1-1; a possible D gene is TRBD1 (5 bases). CDR3 loop: CSVERGKNTEAFF. The CDR3 region has the DNA TGCAGCGTTGAACGGGGGAAGAACACTGAAGCTTTCTTT.